These T cell receptor beta chains were read from a single sample in a study of blood T cell repertoires in COVID-19. Sequencing was performed with immunoSEQ multiplex PCR; in TCRdb, only in-frame clones are kept and a portion is missing. The sample yields about 490,000 clones, approximately 83% seen once. Material: peripheral blood. These receptor sequences come from a human donor in a cohort sampled during active COVID-19. The CDR3 runs from the conserved cysteine through the conserved F or W. D genes are given only for firm matches. Only some rows state a clone size, as once, few, many or a class for expanded clones.

j_gene	v_gene	d_gene	abundance	CDR3aa	CDR3nt
TRBJ1-4	TRBV28	-	-	CASSLGQLEKLFF	TGTGCCAGCAGTTTGGGCCAATTAGAAAAACTGTTTTTT
TRBJ1-1	TRBV28	-	-	CASSSTGSVVNTEAFF	TGTGCCAGCAGTTCAACAGGGTCAGTCGTGAACACTGAAGCTTTCTTT
TRBJ1-5	TRBV3-1/TRBV3-2	TRBD1	-	CASSQTGGRQPQHF	TGTGCCAGCAGCCAAACAGGGGGACGACAGCCCCAGCATTTT
TRBJ1-1	TRBV20-1	-	-	CSARDAGSF	TGCAGTGCTAGAGATGCGGGGTCCTTT
TRBJ1-2	TRBV2	-	-	CASSTDTGVHGYTF	TGTGCCAGCAGCACCGATACCGGGGTGCATGGCTACACCTTC
TRBJ1-2	TRBV3-1/TRBV3-2	-	-	CASSYWGQEQHGYTF	TGTGCCAGCAGCTACTGGGGGCAGGAACAACATGGCTACACCTTC
TRBJ1-1	TRBV5-1	TRBD1	-	CASSSTGDTEAFF	TGCGCCAGCAGCTCGACAGGGGACACTGAAGCTTTCTTT
TRBJ2-7	TRBV7-9	TRBD2	-	CASSLSALAEYEQYF	TGTGCCAGCAGCTTATCCGCGCTAGCGGAATACGAGCAGTACTTC
TRBJ1-1	TRBV10-3	TRBD1	-	CATRGAGGNTEAFF	TGTGCCACCAGGGGGGCAGGGGGGAACACTGAAGCTTTCTTT
TRBJ2-1	TRBV27	TRBD1	-	CASSPRGGQVYLTYNEQFF	TGTGCCAGCAGTCCCCGTGGGGGACAGGTTTATCTAACCTACAATGAGCAGTTCTTC
TRBJ2-4	TRBV7-2	TRBD2	-	CASSRTSGELAKNIQYF	TGTGCCAGCAGCCGGACTAGCGGGGAGCTAGCCAAAAACATTCAGTACTTC
TRBJ1-4	TRBV4-2	-	-	CASRLSGDEKLFF	TGTGCCAGCAGACTTTCAGGGGATGAAAAACTGTTTTTT
TRBJ1-1	TRBV11-3	TRBD1	once	CASSSTGGNTEAFF	TGTGCCAGCAGCTCGACAGGGGGAAACACTGAAGCTTTCTTT
TRBJ1-6	TRBV14	-	-	CASSHFSGTPTGVHSPLHF	TGTGCCAGCAGCCACTTTTCCGGGACACCGACCGGGGTCCATTCACCCCTCCACTTT
TRBJ1-1	TRBV19	-	-	CASSPLGAGAEAFF	TGTGCCAGTAGCCCTCTCGGGGCAGGGGCTGAAGCTTTCTTT
TRBJ2-7	TRBV27	TRBD2	-	CASSLTGFGRASGRIDSYEQYF	TGTGCCAGCAGTTTAACCGGGTTTGGTCGGGCTAGCGGGAGAATAGATAGCTACGAGCAGTACTTC
TRBJ2-7	TRBV6-5	TRBD2	-	CASIPFSGSEQYF	TGTGCCAGCATCCCATTCAGCGGGAGCGAGCAGTACTTC
TRBJ1-2	TRBV24-1	-	-	CATSDLLSRGGSNFNYGYTF	TGTGCCACCAGTGATTTGCTCAGTCGGGGGGGCTCAAATTTTAACTATGGCTACACCTTC
TRBJ2-6	TRBV2	TRBD2	-	CASSEDPAGLISGANVLTF	TGTGCCAGCAGTGAAGACCCAGCGGGATTGATTTCTGGGGCCAACGTCCTGACTTTC
TRBJ2-2	TRBV7-6	-	once	CASSLTIQVSHTGELFF	TGTGCCAGCAGCTTAACCATCCAGGTTTCGCACACCGGGGAGCTGTTTTTT
TRBJ1-4	TRBV6-6	TRBD1	-	CASSFMGQGGLLFF	TGTGCCAGCAGTTTTATGGGACAGGGAGGATTATTGTTTTTT
TRBJ2-7	TRBV7-2	TRBD1	-	CASSHGTGGNEQYF	TGTGCCAGCAGCCACGGGACAGGGGGCAACGAGCAGTACTTC
TRBJ1-1	TRBV12-5	-	-	CASGLNPGGTEAFF	TGTGCTAGTGGTTTGAACCCGGGAGGCACTGAAGCTTTCTTT
TRBJ2-7	TRBV30	-	-	CAWSMQGDQRGSYEQYF	TGTGCCTGGAGTATGCAGGGGGACCAGCGGGGGTCCTACGAGCAGTACTTC
TRBJ2-7	TRBV6-5	-	-	CASISLRVPYEQYF	TGTGCCAGCATTTCCCTTCGAGTACCCTACGAGCAGTACTTC
TRBJ1-5	TRBV15	-	-	CATSRSQNSNQPQHF	TGTGCCACCAGCAGATCTCAGAATAGCAATCAGCCCCAGCATTTT
TRBJ2-6	TRBV4-2	TRBD2	-	CASSWGLAGGFSGANVLTF	TGTGCCAGCAGCTGGGGACTAGCGGGAGGCTTCTCTGGGGCCAACGTCCTGACTTTC
TRBJ1-5	TRBV2	TRBD1	-	CASSEQGNSGQPQHF	TGTGCCAGCAGCGAACAGGGGAATAGTGGTCAGCCCCAGCATTTT
TRBJ1-1	TRBV5-1	TRBD1	-	CASSRGTVQMNTEAFF	TGCGCCAGCAGCCGGGGGACAGTCCAGATGAACACTGAAGCTTTCTTT
TRBJ2-7	TRBV12-3/TRBV12-4	TRBD1	-	CASSPGTAARHF	TGTGCCAGCAGCCCCGGGACAGCTGCACGACACTTC
TRBJ2-7	TRBV30	-	-	CASRVGYEQYF	TGTGCCTCGCGAGTCGGCTACGAGCAGTACTTC
TRBJ1-4	TRBV7-2	-	-	CASSFSAGANEKLFF	TGTGCCAGCAGCTTTAGTGCAGGCGCTAATGAAAAACTGTTTTTT
TRBJ1-1	TRBV7-3	TRBD1	-	CASSRGGEGEAFF	TGTGCCAGCAGCCGAGGGGGCGAGGGTGAAGCTTTCTTT
TRBJ2-5	TRBV27	TRBD2	-	CASSPQTSAQTQYF	TGTGCCAGCAGTCCCCAGACTAGCGCCCAGACCCAGTACTTC
TRBJ1-2	TRBV28	-	-	CASSLRGVAGGYTF	TGTGCCAGCAGTTTGCGGGGGGTAGCGGGTGGCTACACCTTC
TRBJ2-1	TRBV5-4	TRBD2	-	CASSLGGLANHYNEQFF	TGTGCCAGCAGCTTGGGGGGACTAGCCAATCACTACAATGAGCAGTTCTTC
TRBJ1-4	TRBV12-3/TRBV12-4	-	-	CASSLDQAGKLFF	TGTGCCAGCAGTTTAGATCAAGCAGGAAAACTGTTTTTT
TRBJ1-2	TRBV11-2	-	-	CASSLDGGTPYGYTF	TGTGCCAGCAGCTTAGACGGGGGAACCCCGTATGGCTACACCTTC
TRBJ1-2	TRBV5-4	-	-	CASSLSRAFGYTF	TGTGCCAGCAGCTTGTCGAGGGCTTTTGGCTACACCTTC
TRBJ2-6	TRBV30	-	-	CAWSLFPVLTF	TGTGCCTGGAGTCTGTTCCCGGTCCTGACTTTC
TRBJ1-1	TRBV5-6	-	once	CASSLEPRRDTEAFF	TGTGCCAGCAGCTTGGAGCCCAGGCGGGACACTGAAGCTTTCTTT